This T cell receptor beta chain came from a study of blood T cells in healthy people across ages. This CDR3 region has 14 residues. Per germline, CDR1 SGHTA and CDR2 FQGNSA. Trimming removed 0 bases from V and 2 bases from J; junction bases left unmatched: 1. Remarks on this clonotype: The target antigen is unknown.

Healthy Caucasian individuals from Russia aged about 6 to 100 served as donors. Study observations and caveats: Long-lived and aged donors differed, with more naive CD4+ cells and higher diversity in the long-lived.

PCR was performed a second time for 7 to 11 cycles using a sample-barcoded 5' primer and a J-beta primer mix. One entry per CDR3 protein, called by TCRdb with MiXCR from the 5' RACE reads. The sample lists 650,000 to 800,000 distinct CDR3 sequences; approximately 52% were seen once. The chain has TRBV7-2 and TRBJ2-7; 7 positions agree with TRBD2. Sequencing was carried out using blood. The TCR sequence derives from a woman of 80 years or more in good health. In nucleotides, the CDR3 is TGTGCCAGCAGCTTAGCGCTAGCGGCCTACGAGCAGTACTTC. It is translated as CASSLALAAYEQYF.